This TCR beta chain was profiled in a study of cytomegalovirus exposure and HLA in healthy donors. As concerns this clone: Its antigen is not known.

The junction had 6 bases not matched to a gene; V was cut back by 2 bases and J by 4 bases. The CDR3 extends over 16 amino acids. Germline assignment: CDR1 MNHNY and CDR2 SVGAGI (reference sequence). Amplification used 60 Vbeta primers and 13 Jbeta primers. TCRdb keeps only in-frame clones here, not all; method: immunoSEQ multiplex PCR. The sample holds 160,000 or so clones, around 80% seen once. Findings and limits, study-wide: TCR beta sequences reportedly predicted the HLA-A and HLA-B alleles of most subjects accurately. In a later analysis, TCR beta V- and J-gene trimming was associated with a missense DCLRE1C variant.

This receptor was identified in a male donor in good health and CMV-seropositive. J is TRBJ2-7 and V is TRBV6-6; 12 bases map to TRBD2. Specimen: PBMCs. This CDR3 is CASSYPRLAGEYEQYF. As DNA, the CDR3 is TGTGCCAGCAGTTACCCCAGACTAGCGGGAGAGTACGAGCAGTACTTC.